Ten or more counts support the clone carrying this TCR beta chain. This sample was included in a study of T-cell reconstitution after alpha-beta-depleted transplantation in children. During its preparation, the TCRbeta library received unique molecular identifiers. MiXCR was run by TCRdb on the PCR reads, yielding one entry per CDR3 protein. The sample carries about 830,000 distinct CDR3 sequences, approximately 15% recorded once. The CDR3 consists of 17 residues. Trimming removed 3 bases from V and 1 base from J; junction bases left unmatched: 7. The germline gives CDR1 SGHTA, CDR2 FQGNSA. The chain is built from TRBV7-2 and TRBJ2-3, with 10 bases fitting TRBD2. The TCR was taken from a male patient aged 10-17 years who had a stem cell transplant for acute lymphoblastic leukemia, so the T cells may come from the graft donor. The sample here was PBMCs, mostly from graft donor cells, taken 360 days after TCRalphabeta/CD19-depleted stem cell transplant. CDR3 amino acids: CASSFPPGTSGTDTQYF. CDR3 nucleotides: TGTGCCAGCAGCTTCCCCCCCGGGACTAGCGGCACAGATACGCAGTATTTT.